The 18 T cell receptor beta chains below were found in one sample sequenced in a study of regulatory T cells in long-lasting Graves disease. Arm-PCR of CDR3 regions with iRepertoire HTBI primers generated TCR beta libraries. MiXCR, run by TCRdb on the multiplex PCR reads, gives a single entry per CDR3 protein. This sample has fewer than 500,000 distinct CDR3 sequences; about 16% occur once, and the top ten carry about 12%. Time point specified: newly diagnosed GD, antithyroid drugs for less than 3 months. PBMC RNA served as the TCR library source. The data were also submitted as part of a second study, on T cells in Graves' hyperthyroidism and ophthalmopathy.

Sequenced material: peripheral blood mononuclear cells (PBMCs), taken at new diagnosis, from a patient treated with antithyroid drugs. The receptors shown here come from a middle-aged man with Graves disease.

This clonotype was counted at least ten times. The V and J genes are TRBV3-1 and TRBJ2-1; D is unclear. Germline lookup yields CDR1 LGHDT and CDR2 YNNKEL (reference sequence). The CDR3 has 11 amino acids. With 0 bases removed from V and 6 bases from J, the gap between germline ends came to 0 bases. In nucleotides, the CDR3 is TGTGCCAGCAGCCAAGACAATGAGCAGTTCTTC. It encodes CASSQDNEQFF.

This clonotype has a count of ten or more. The chain carries TRBV7-2 and TRBJ2-7, with D unclear. Trimming took off 1 base at V and 0 bases at J, with 7 bases between the two ends. There are 14 residues in the CDR3. Germline CDR1 SGHTA, CDR2 FQGNSA. CDR3 loop: CASSLEVVSYEQYF. CDR3 DNA sequence: TGTGCCAGCAGCTTAGAGGTTGTCTCCTACGAGCAGTACTTC. The full variable domain, rest sourced from reference TRBV7-2 and TRBJ2-7, is GAGVSQSPSNKVTEKGKDVELRCDPISGHTALYWYRQSLGQGLEFLIYFQGNSAPDKSGLPSDRFSAERTGGSVSTLTIQRTQQEDSAVYLCASSLEVVSYEQYFGPGTRLTVT.

This clonotype came up once. The chain links TRBV28 to TRBJ2-7; D is perhaps TRBD2 (6 bases). The V and J ends lost 2 bases and 7 bases respectively, with 15 bases between them. The CDR3 loop spans 14 amino acids. In germline, CDR1 is MDHEN, CDR2 SYDVKM. This chain's CDR3 is CASSLAFSGDEQYF. The DNA for the CDR3 is TGTGCCAGCAGTTTAGCGTTTTCGGGGGATGAGCAGTACTTC.

The genes are TRBV6-2 or TRBV6-3 and TRBJ1-6, with D uncertain. Germline V CDR1 and CDR2: MNHEY, SVGEGT. Trimming took 0 bases from V and 0 from J, leaving 12 bases between them. The CDR3 has 18 amino acids. The CDR3 nucleotides read TGTGCCAGCAGTTACTCTACCCCCATGAGCTCCTATAATTCACCCCTCCACTTT. Translation gives CASSYSTPMSSYNSPLHF.

This clonotype occurred many times. The CDR3 spells CASSAGLAGSSYEQYF. The CDR3 nucleotides read TGTGCCAGCAGTGCGGGACTAGCGGGAAGCTCCTACGAGCAGTACTTC. J is TRBJ2-7 and V is TRBV28; 13 bases agree with TRBD2. V lost 5 bases, J lost 0 bases, and 4 bases stayed unmatched. CDR3 length: 16 residues. Germline lookup yields CDR1 MDHEN and CDR2 SYDVKM.

This clonotype was counted a few times. V gene TRBV3-1 combines with J gene TRBJ1-6; 9 bases match TRBD1. Germline V gene sequence: CDR1 LGHDT, CDR2 YNNKEL (reference sequence). The CDR3 contains 14 residues. After removal of 4 bases from V and 5 bases from J, the junction contained 0 bases not matched to a gene. CDR3: CASSRQGDNSPLHF. In nucleotides, the CDR3 is TGTGCCAGCAGCCGACAGGGGGATAATTCACCCCTCCACTTT. The full variable domain, with the rest looked up from reference TRBV3-1 and TRBJ1-6, is DTAVSQTPKYLVTQMGNDKSIKCEQNLGHDTMYWYKQDSKKFLKIMFSYNNKELIINETVPNRFSPKSPDKAHLNLHINSLELGDSAVYFCASSRQGDNSPLHFGNGTRLTVT.

The V and J genes are TRBV3-1 and TRBJ1-6; 7 bases match TRBD1. Losses at the gene ends were 0 bases for V and 6 bases for J; bases not matched to a gene: 2. The CDR3 has 15 amino acids. Germline-derived CDR1 and CDR2 are LGHDT and YNNKEL (reference sequence). The CDR3 coding sequence is TGTGCCAGCAGCCAAGAAGGGACAGCTAATTCACCCCTCCACTTT. Amino acids: CASSQEGTANSPLHF.

This clonotype occurred a few times. The chain has TRBV3-1 and TRBJ1-4, with 9 bases identical to TRBD1. The CDR3 runs 16 residues. Trimming at V came to 1 base and at J to 8 bases, leaving 8 bases not matched to a gene. The V gene's germline CDR1 is LGHDT and CDR2 YNNKEL (reference sequence). CDR3 DNA sequence: TGTGCCAGCAGCCAAGGAGGGGGACAGGGAGAGGAAAAACTGTTTTTT. Translated, it gives CASSQGGGQGEEKLFF.

In its sample, this clonotype was seen many times. J is TRBJ2-7 and V is TRBV7-2, with 7 bases aligning to TRBD1. J lost 3 bases, V lost 6 bases, and 5 bases had no gene match. The CDR3 extends over 13 amino acids. Looked up from germline, CDR1 is SGHTA and CDR2 is FQGNSA. DNA of the CDR3: TGTGCCAGCAGTCAACAGGGGCACTACGAGCAGTACTTC. Its translation is CASSQQGHYEQYF.

This clonotype has ten or more counts. The chain uses TRBV18 and TRBJ2-7; 7 positions agree with TRBD1. The junction had 3 bases not matched to a gene; V was cut back by 2 bases and J by 2 bases. Germline V gene lookup returns CDR1 KGHSH and CDR2 LQKENI. The CDR3 consists of 14 residues. CDR3 protein: CASSPGTDPYEQYF. CDR3 DNA sequence: TGTGCCAGCTCACCAGGGACAGACCCCTACGAGCAGTACTTC. The full variable domain, rest sourced from reference TRBV18 and TRBJ2-7, is NAGVMQNPRHLVRRRGQEARLRCSPMKGHSHVYWYRQLPEEGLKFMVYLQKENIIDESGMPKERFSAEFPKEGPSILRIQQVVRGDSAAYFCASSPGTDPYEQYFGPGTRLTVT.

CDR3 amino acids: CATRGPRHAEAFF. DNA of the CDR3: TGTGCCACCAGAGGCCCCAGGCATGCTGAAGCTTTCTTT. This chain links TRBV24-1 with TRBJ1-1, with D unresolved. The CDR3 is 13 residues long. Germline loops: CDR1 KGHDR, CDR2 SFDVKD. V was trimmed by 7 bases and J by 6 bases, leaving 14 bases between them.

This clonotype was picked up a small number of times. V gene TRBV29-1 combines with J gene TRBJ2-2; D gene ambiguous. The V end was cut by 0 bases, the J end by 4 bases, with 12 bases between. CDR3 length: 15 residues. CDR1 and CDR2 from the germline V gene are SQVTM and ANQGSEA. The CDR3 loop is CSVEEVGSRTGELFF. For the CDR3, the DNA is TGCAGCGTTGAAGAAGTTGGTTCCCGCACCGGGGAGCTGTTTTTT.

This clonotype was recorded many times. This rearrangement joins TRBV30 to TRBJ1-1; D unresolved. This CDR3 is built from 13 residues. Trimming removed 8 bases from V and 4 bases from J, with 17 bases in between. Germline V gives CDR1 GTSNPN, CDR2 SVGIG (reference sequence). DNA of the CDR3: TGTGCCACCTCGACCCAGGCCCCCACTGAAGCTTTCTTT. Translated: CATSTQAPTEAFF.

This chain joins TRBV3-1 and TRBJ1-2; D is ambiguous. This CDR3 contains 14 residues. Trimming took 4 bases from V and 3 from J, leaving 12 bases between them. Germline CDR1 and CDR2: LGHDT and YNNKEL (reference sequence). The CDR3 region has the DNA TGTGCCAGCAGCCCTGGACTCATCGACTATGGCTACACCTTC. Protein sequence: CASSPGLIDYGYTF.

This clonotype has ten or more counts. V gene TRBV12-3 or TRBV12-4 combines with J gene TRBJ1-4; D call uncertain. With 5 bases removed from V and 0 bases from J, the gap between germline ends came to 7 bases. This CDR3 region has 14 residues. The CDR3 loop reads CASSVGATNEKLFF. The DNA of the CDR3 is TGTGCCAGCAGTGTCGGCGCAACTAATGAAAAACTGTTTTTT.

This clonotype was detected ten times or more. Since a far larger clone is one base different, this is likely a read error. This rearrangement joins TRBV7-6 to TRBJ2-1; D call uncertain. Looked up from germline, CDR1 is SGHVS and CDR2 is FNYEAQ. V lost 1 base and J lost 10, with 11 bases in between. This CDR3 comprises 13 residues. The CDR3 region is CASSLEEAYEQFF. CDR3 coding DNA: TGTGCCAGCAGCTTAGAGGAAGCCTACGAGCAGTTCTTC.

This clonotype was counted a few times. The chain is built from TRBV2 and TRBJ2-1, with 7 positions matching TRBD2. CDR1 is SNHLY, CDR2 FYNNEI, per germline. The CDR3 consists of 13 residues. Trimming cost V 8 bases and J 9 bases; bases outside gene matches: 10. The CDR3 nucleotides read TGTGCCAGCCAAAGCGGGGCAGCTGTTGAGCAGTTCTTC. It specifies CASQSGAAVEQFF. Filled out from reference TRBV2 and TRBJ2-1, the complete variable domain reads EPEVTQTPSHQVTQMGQEVILRCVPISNHLYFYWYRQILGQKVEFLVSFYNNEISEKSEIFDDQFSVERPDGSNFTLKIRSTKLEDSAMYFCASQSGAAVEQFFGPGTRLTVL.

This clonotype was detected ten times or more. This rearrangement joins TRBV28 to TRBJ2-1; D possibly corresponds to TRBD1 (5 bases). V lost 5 bases and J 0 bases, leaving 14 bases between the germline ends. Germline V gene data show CDR1 as MDHEN and CDR2 as SYDVKM. CDR3 length equals 16 residues. CDR3 loop: CASSLTGPSSYNEQFF. CDR3 bases: TGTGCCAGCAGTCTCACAGGTCCCAGCTCCTACAATGAGCAGTTCTTC.